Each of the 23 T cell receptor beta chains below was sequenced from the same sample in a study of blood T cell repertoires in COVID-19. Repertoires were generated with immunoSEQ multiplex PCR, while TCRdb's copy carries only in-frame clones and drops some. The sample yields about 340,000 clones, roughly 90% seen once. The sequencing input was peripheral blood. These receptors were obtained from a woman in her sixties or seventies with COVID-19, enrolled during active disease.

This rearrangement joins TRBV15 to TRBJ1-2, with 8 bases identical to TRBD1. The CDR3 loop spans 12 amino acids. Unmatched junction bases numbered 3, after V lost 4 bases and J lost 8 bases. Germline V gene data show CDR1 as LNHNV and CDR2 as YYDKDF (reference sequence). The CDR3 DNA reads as TGTGCCACCAGCATTGGACAGGGCGGCTACACCTTC. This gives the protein CATSIGQGGYTF.

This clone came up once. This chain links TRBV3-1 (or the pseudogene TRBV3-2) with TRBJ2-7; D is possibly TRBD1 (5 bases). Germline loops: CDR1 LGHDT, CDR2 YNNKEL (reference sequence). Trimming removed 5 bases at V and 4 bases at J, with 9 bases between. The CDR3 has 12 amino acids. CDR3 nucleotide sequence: TGTGCCAGCAGCAATACAGGTTACGAGCAGTACTTC. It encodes CASSNTGYEQYF.

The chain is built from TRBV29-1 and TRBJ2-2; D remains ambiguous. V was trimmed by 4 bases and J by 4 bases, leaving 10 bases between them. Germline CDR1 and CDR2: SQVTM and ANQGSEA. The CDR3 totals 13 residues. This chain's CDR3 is CSVGSGFTGELFF. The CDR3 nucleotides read TGCAGCGTTGGATCCGGGTTCACCGGGGAGCTGTTTTTT.

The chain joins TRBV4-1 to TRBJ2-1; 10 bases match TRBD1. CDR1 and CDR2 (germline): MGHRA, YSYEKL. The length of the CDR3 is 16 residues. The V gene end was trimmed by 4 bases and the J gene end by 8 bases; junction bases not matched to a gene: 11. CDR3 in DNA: TGCGCCAGCAGCCGTACGACAGGGGGCTTCAGTTATGAGCAGTTCTTC. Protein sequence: CASSRTTGGFSYEQFF.

The CDR3 nucleotides read TGCAGCGTTGGTGAAGAGAACTATGGCTACACCTTC. Translated, it gives CSVGEENYGYTF. The chain joins TRBV29-1 to TRBJ1-2; no definite D call. The CDR3 is 12 residues long. From germline, CDR1 is SQVTM and CDR2 ANQGSEA. Trimming took 4 bases from V and 2 from J, leaving 8 bases between them.

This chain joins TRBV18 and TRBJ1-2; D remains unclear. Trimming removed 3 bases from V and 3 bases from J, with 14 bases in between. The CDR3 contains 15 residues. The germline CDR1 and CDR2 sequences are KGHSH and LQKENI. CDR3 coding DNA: TGTGCCAGCTCACCCTCGGCGGATCGGGACTATGGCTACACCTTC. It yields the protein CASSPSADRDYGYTF.

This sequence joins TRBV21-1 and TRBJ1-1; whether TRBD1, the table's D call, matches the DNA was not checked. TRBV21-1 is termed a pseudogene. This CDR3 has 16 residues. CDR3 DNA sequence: TGTGCCAGCAGCAAAGACGAGGGGGAGAGAGCGGCTGAAGCTTTCTTT. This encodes CASSKDEGERAAEAFF.

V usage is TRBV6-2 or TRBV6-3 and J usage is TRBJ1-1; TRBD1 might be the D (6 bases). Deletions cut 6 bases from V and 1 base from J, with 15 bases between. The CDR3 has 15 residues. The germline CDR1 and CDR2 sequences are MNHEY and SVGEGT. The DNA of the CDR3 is TGTGCCAGCAGCCAGGGACAAGTAAGGAACACTGAAGCTTTCTTT. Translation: CASSQGQVRNTEAFF.

The CDR3: CASSLTPGDYNEQFF. The CDR3 DNA follows: TGTGCCAGCAGCTTAACGCCGGGGGATTACAATGAGCAGTTCTTC. The chain employs TRBV7-3 and TRBJ2-1; D is possibly TRBD2 (6 bases). CDR1 and CDR2 from the germline V gene are SGHTA and FQGTGA. This CDR3 is 15 amino acids long. The ends were cut back, 0 bases at V and 4 bases at J, with 10 bases in the middle.

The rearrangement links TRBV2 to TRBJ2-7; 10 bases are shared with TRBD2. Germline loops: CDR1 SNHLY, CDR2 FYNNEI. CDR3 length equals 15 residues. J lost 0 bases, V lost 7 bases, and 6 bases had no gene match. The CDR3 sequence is CASMASGGHSYEQYF. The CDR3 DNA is TGTGCCAGCATGGCTAGCGGGGGCCACTCCTACGAGCAGTACTTC. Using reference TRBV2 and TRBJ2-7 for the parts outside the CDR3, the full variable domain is EPEVTQTPSHQVTQMGQEVILRCVPISNHLYFYWYRQILGQKVEFLVSFYNNEISEKSEIFDDQFSVERPDGSNFTLKIRSTKLEDSAMYFCASMASGGHSYEQYFGPGTRLTVT.

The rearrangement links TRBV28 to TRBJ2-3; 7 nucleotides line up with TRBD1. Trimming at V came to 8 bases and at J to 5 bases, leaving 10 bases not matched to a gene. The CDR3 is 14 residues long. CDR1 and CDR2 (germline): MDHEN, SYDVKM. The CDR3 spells CASGRGIGVDTQYF. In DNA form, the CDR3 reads TGTGCCAGCGGCAGGGGGATTGGCGTAGATACGCAGTATTTT.

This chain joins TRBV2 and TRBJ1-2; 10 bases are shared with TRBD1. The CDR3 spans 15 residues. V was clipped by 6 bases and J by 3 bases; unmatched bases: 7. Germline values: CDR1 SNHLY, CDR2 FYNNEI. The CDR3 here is CASSDLGQGDYGYTF. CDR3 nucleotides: TGTGCCAGCAGCGACCTTGGACAGGGGGACTATGGCTACACCTTC. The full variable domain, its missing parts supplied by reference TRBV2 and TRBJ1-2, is EPEVTQTPSHQVTQMGQEVILRCVPISNHLYFYWYRQILGQKVEFLVSFYNNEISEKSEIFDDQFSVERPDGSNFTLKIRSTKLEDSAMYFCASSDLGQGDYGYTFGSGTRLTVV.

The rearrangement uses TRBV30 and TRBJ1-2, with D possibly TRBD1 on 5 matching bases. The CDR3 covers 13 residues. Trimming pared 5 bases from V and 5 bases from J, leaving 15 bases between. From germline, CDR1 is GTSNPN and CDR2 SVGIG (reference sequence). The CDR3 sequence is CAWHLRGWYGYTF. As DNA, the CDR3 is TGTGCCTGGCATTTGCGGGGCTGGTATGGCTACACCTTC.

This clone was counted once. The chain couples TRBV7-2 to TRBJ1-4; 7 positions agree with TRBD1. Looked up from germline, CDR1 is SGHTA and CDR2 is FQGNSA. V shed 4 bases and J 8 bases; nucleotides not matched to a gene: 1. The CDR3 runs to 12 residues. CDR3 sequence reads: CASSSTGEKLFF. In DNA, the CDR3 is TGTGCCAGCAGCTCGACAGGGGAAAAACTGTTTTTT.

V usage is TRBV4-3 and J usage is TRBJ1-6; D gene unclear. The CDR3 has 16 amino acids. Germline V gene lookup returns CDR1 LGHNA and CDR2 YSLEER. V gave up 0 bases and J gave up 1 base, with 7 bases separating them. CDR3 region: CASSQDPGSYNSPLHF. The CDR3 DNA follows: TGCGCCAGCAGCCAAGATCCGGGTTCCTATAATTCACCCCTCCACTTT.

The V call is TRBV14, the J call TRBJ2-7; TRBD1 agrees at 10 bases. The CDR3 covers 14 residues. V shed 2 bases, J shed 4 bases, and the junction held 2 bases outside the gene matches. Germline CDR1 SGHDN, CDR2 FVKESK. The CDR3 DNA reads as TGTGCCAGCAGCCAAAGGGACAGGGGTTACGAGCAGTACTTC. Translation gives CASSQRDRGYEQYF.

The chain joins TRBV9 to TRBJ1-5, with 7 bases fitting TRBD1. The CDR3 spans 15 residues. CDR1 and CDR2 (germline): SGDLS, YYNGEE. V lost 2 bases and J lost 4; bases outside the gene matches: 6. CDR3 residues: CASSVAQGVNQPQHF. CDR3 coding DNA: TGTGCCAGCAGCGTTGCCCAGGGGGTTAATCAGCCCCAGCATTTT.

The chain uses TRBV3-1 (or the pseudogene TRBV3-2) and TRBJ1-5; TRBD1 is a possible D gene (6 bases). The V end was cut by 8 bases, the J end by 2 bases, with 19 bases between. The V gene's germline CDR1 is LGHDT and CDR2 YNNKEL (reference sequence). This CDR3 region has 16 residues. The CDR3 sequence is CASPPQGIKGNQPQHF. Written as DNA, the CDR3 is TGTGCCAGCCCCCCCCAGGGGATAAAGGGCAATCAGCCCCAGCATTTT.

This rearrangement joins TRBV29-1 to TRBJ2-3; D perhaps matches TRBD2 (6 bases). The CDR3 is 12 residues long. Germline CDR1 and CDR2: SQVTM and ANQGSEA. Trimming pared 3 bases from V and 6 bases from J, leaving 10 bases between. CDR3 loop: CSVEGGVDTQYF. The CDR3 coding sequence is TGCAGCGTTGAGGGGGGAGTGGATACGCAGTATTTT.

CDR3 bases: TGCGCCAGCAGCCAAGATATCAACACCGGGGAGCTGTTTTTT. Its protein is CASSQDINTGELFF. The chain carries TRBV4-3 and TRBJ2-2, with D unresolved. This CDR3 is built from 14 residues. Germline V gene sequence: CDR1 LGHNA, CDR2 YSLEER. V was trimmed by 0 bases and J by 2 bases, leaving 4 bases between them.

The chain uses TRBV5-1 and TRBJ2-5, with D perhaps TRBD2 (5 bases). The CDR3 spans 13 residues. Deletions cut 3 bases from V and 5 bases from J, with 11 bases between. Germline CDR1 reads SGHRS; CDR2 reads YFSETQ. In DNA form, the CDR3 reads TGCGCCAGCAGCTCGCGGACTTCGGAGACCCAGTACTTC. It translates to CASSSRTSETQYF.

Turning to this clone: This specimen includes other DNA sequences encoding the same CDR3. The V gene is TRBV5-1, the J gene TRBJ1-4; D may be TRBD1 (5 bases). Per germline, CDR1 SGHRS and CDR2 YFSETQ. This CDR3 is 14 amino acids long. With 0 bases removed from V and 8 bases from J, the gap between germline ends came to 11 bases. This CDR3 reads CASSLGQGREKLFF. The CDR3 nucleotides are TGCGCCAGCAGCTTGGGGCAGGGTCGGGAAAAACTGTTTTTT.

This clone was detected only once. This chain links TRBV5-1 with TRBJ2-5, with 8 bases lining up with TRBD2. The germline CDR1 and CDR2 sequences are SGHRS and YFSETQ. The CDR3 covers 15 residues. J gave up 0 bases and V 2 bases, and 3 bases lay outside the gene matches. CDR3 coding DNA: TGCGCCAGCAGCTTATTAGCGGGGCACCAAGAGACCCAGTACTTC. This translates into CASSLLAGHQETQYF.